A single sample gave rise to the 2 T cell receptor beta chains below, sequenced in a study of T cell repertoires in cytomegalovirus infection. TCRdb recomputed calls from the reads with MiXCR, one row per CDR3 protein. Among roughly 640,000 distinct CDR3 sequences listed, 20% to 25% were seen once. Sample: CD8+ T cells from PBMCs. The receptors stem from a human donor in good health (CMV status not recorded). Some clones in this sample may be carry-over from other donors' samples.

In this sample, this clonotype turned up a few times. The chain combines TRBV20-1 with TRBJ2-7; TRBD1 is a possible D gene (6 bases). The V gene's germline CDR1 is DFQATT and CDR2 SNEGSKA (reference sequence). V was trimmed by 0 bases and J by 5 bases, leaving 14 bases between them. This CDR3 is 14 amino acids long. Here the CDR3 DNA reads TGCAGTGCTAGAGAGAGGGGGAGTGTAAACGAGCAGTACTTC. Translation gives CSARERGSVNEQYF.

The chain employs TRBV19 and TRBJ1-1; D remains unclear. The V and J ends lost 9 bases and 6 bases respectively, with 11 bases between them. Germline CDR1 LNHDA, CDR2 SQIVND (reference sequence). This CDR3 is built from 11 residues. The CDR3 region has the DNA TGTGCCAGCCGTTTCGGCGCTGAAGCTTTCTTT. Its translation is CASRFGAEAFF.